One sample yielded the 15 T cell receptor beta chains listed below, sequenced in a study of cytomegalovirus exposure and HLA in healthy donors. Clones were sequenced by immunoSEQ multiplex PCR, and TCRdb holds only the in-frame ones, with some missing. The sample gives some 110,000 clones, about 86% of which show up once; 4% is in the top ten. The specimen was PBMCs. These receptor sequences come from a woman aged 18 to 35 in good health and CMV-seropositive.

The rearrangement uses TRBV18 and TRBJ1-1; D call uncertain. Per the germline V gene, CDR1 is KGHSH and CDR2 is LQKENI. V was cut by 1 base and J by 5 bases, with 11 bases left in between. There are 14 residues in the CDR3. The CDR3 loop reads CASSPQGRGTEAFF. CDR3 DNA: TGTGCCAGCTCACCACAAGGGAGAGGGACTGAAGCTTTCTTT.

CDR3 nucleotide sequence: TGTGCCAGTGGCGATGACGGGAATCAGCCCCAGCATTTT. The encoded protein is CASGDDGNQPQHF. The V gene is TRBV19, the J gene TRBJ1-5; no reliable D call. CDR3 length: 13 residues. CDR1 and CDR2 (germline): LNHDA, SQIVND (reference sequence). V lost 8 bases to trimming and J lost 4 bases, with 12 bases between them.

Here the CDR3 DNA reads TGTGCCAGCAGCGTGAGGGCGGGAGCTAACTATGGCTACACCTTC. Residues: CASSVRAGANYGYTF. This chain connects TRBV9 to TRBJ1-2; D remains unclear. CDR1 and CDR2 (germline): SGDLS, YYNGEE. CDR3 length: 15 residues. V dropped 2 bases and J dropped 0 bases, with 11 bases sitting between them.

This clone showed up just once. The chain links TRBV6-1 to TRBJ1-2, with a possible D match to TRBD1 (5 bases). V was pared by 2 bases and J by 4 bases, with 14 bases between. CDR1 is MNHNS, CDR2 SASEGT, per germline. The CDR3 length is 15 residues. CDR3 nucleotide sequence: TGTGCCAGCAGTGAACGCCGGGGGTTGGGCTATGGCTACACCTTC. The encoded protein is CASSERRGLGYGYTF.

This sequence joins TRBV7-9 and TRBJ2-1, with 12 bases identical to TRBD2. Germline V gene lookup returns CDR1 SEHNR and CDR2 FQNEAQ (reference sequence). This CDR3 contains 19 residues. V trimming: 4 bases; J trimming: 4 bases; junction bases outside the gene matches: 14. This chain's CDR3 is CASSSMGGASGRGYNEQFF. The CDR3 region has the DNA TGTGCCAGCAGCTCCATGGGGGGAGCTAGCGGGAGGGGGTACAATGAGCAGTTCTTC.

The rearrangement joins TRBV5-6 to TRBJ1-4, with D possibly TRBD1 on 5 matching bases. The CDR3 runs to 14 residues. Germline lookup yields CDR1 SGHDT and CDR2 YYEEEE. Trimming shortened V by 1 base and J by 8 bases, and 12 bases separated the two germline ends. The CDR3 nucleotides are TGTGCCAGCAGCTTGAGAAGGGGCGGCGAAAAACTGTTTTTT. Translating gives CASSLRRGGEKLFF.

This clone was detected a few times. This chain connects TRBV4-1 to TRBJ1-2, with 7 positions matching TRBD1. CDR3 length: 16 residues. Trimming removed 0 bases from V and 8 bases from J; junction bases left unmatched: 12. Germline V gene data show CDR1 as MGHRA and CDR2 as YSYEKL. CDR3 bases: TGCGCCAGCAGCCAAGATATTGGGACAGCGTCTATCGGCTACACCTTC. It translates to CASSQDIGTASIGYTF.

V and J are TRBV9 and TRBJ1-3; tentatively, D is TRBD1 (5 bases). The V end was cut by 5 bases, the J end by 3 bases, with 18 bases between. There are 16 residues in the CDR3. The germline gives CDR1 SGDLS, CDR2 YYNGEE. CDR3 residues: CASSPTGPGGGNTIYF. The CDR3 coding sequence is TGTGCCAGCAGTCCTACAGGACCCGGTGGTGGAAACACCATATATTTT.

The chain has TRBV11-1 and TRBJ1-1, with TRBD1 as a possible D gene (6 bases). The germline V and J ends were trimmed by 3 bases and 5 bases, with 19 bases remaining between them. The CDR3 totals 16 residues. Germline CDR1 reads SGHAT; CDR2 reads FQDESV (reference sequence). The CDR3 DNA sequence: TGTGCCAGCAGCTTGTCATCAAGCAGGGGAGATACTGAAGCTTTCTTT. It translates to CASSLSSSRGDTEAFF.

This clone was seen just once. The chain employs TRBV25-1 and TRBJ1-1, with a weak D call TRBD1 (6 bases). This CDR3 is built from 15 residues. Germline CDR1 reads MGHDK; CDR2 reads SYGVNS. V was trimmed by 3 bases and J by 1 base, leaving 12 bases between them. The CDR3 region is CASSDQQGGNTEAFF. Here the CDR3 DNA reads TGTGCCAGCAGTGACCAACAGGGCGGGAACACTGAAGCTTTCTTT.

DNA for the CDR3: TGTGCCAGCAGAGGGGACAGTTATAGCAATCAGCCCCAGCATTTT. It yields the protein CASRGDSYSNQPQHF. The V and J genes are TRBV6-1 and TRBJ1-5; 7 nucleotides agree with TRBD1. Trimming cost V 6 bases and J 0 bases; bases outside gene matches: 5. This CDR3 is 15 amino acids long. Germline V gives CDR1 MNHNS, CDR2 SASEGT.

This clone was observed a few times. The V call is TRBV5-1, the J call TRBJ2-7; a possible D gene is TRBD1 (6 bases). The CDR3 contains 14 residues. CDR1 SGHRS and CDR2 YFSETQ come from the germline V gene. Trimming stripped 2 bases from V and 2 bases from J, with 11 bases between. CDR3: CASSFSGEAYEQYF. CDR3 nucleotides: TGCGCCAGCAGCTTCTCAGGGGAAGCCTACGAGCAGTACTTC. Looking up the rest from reference TRBV5-1 and TRBJ2-7 gives the full variable domain: KAGVTQTPRYLIKTRGQQVTLSCSPISGHRSVSWYQQTPGQGLQFLFEYFSETQRNKGNFPGRFSGRQFSNSRSEMNVSTLELGDSALYLCASSFSGEAYEQYFGPGTRLTVT.

V and J are TRBV28 and TRBJ2-7; 7 bases agree with TRBD1. J gave up 5 bases and V 6 bases, and 7 bases lay outside the gene matches. Germline loops: CDR1 MDHEN, CDR2 SYDVKM. This CDR3 spans 13 amino acids. The CDR3 protein is CASSPGTVNEQYF. The CDR3, as DNA: TGTGCCAGCAGCCCCGGGACAGTAAACGAGCAGTACTTC. Supplemented by reference TRBV28 and TRBJ2-7, the full variable domain reads DVKVTQSSRYLVKRTGEKVFLECVQDMDHENMFWYRQDPGLGLRLIYFSYDVKMKEKGDIPEGYSVSREKKERFSLILESASTNQTSMYLCASSPGTVNEQYFGPGTRLTVT.

The chain recombines TRBV4-1 with TRBJ1-1, with 8 bases aligning to TRBD1. Trimming removed 0 bases from V and 2 bases from J; junction bases left unmatched: 2. CDR3 length: 15 residues. Germline values: CDR1 MGHRA, CDR2 YSYEKL. CDR3 DNA sequence: TGCGCCAGCAGCCAAGACGGGACAGGTAACACTGAAGCTTTCTTT. This translates into CASSQDGTGNTEAFF.

The V call is TRBV7-2, the J call TRBJ1-4; no clear D gene. The V end was cut by 2 bases, the J end by 0 bases, with 7 bases between. The CDR3 is made up of 15 amino acids. Germline V lookup: CDR1 SGHTA, CDR2 FQGNSA. CDR3 nucleotide sequence: TGTGCCAGCAGCTTAATGGCGGCAACTAATGAAAAACTGTTTTTT. Translating gives CASSLMAATNEKLFF.